One sample yielded the 10 T cell receptor beta chains listed below, sequenced in a study of OX40 agonist ivuxolimab in advanced cancers. The repertoire was sequenced with immunoSEQ multiplex PCR; TCRdb's copy has only in-frame clones and lacks some. The sample has 35,000 to 40,000 clones, 70% to 85% seen once. The sequenced sample was CD4+ or CD8+ T cells sorted from blood, obtained in a trial of the OX40 agonist ivuxolimab. The receptor source for this set is an adult with an advanced solid tumor such as melanoma, head and neck, liver or kidney cancer.

The rearrangement joins TRBV13 to TRBJ2-1, with unresolved D. V gave up 7 bases and J gave up 2 bases, with 15 bases separating them. The germline gives CDR1 PRHDT, CDR2 FYEKMQ (reference sequence). The CDR3 is made up of 15 amino acids. CDR3 in DNA: TGTGCCAGCACCCCCTACGAGACTGCCTACAATGAGCAGTTCTTC. It encodes CASTPYETAYNEQFF. The variable domain in full, completed from reference TRBV13 and TRBJ2-1, reads AAGVIQSPRHLIKEKRETATLKCYPIPRHDTVYWYQQGPGQDPQFLISFYEKMQSDKGSIPDRFSAQQFSDYHSELNMSSLELGDSALYFCASTPYETAYNEQFFGPGTRLTVL.

This clone was counted a single time. The genes are TRBV19 and TRBJ1-1; 10 nucleotides agree with TRBD1. This CDR3 has 16 residues. Germline CDR1 is LNHDA and CDR2 is SQIVND (reference sequence). Trimming took 4 bases from V and 2 from J; bases not matched to a gene: 7. CDR3 sequence: CASSNRDRGSNTEAFF. The CDR3 bases are TGTGCCAGTAGTAACCGGGACAGGGGTTCCAACACTGAAGCTTTCTTT.

This chain connects TRBV2 to TRBJ1-2; no firm D call. Germline V lookup: CDR1 SNHLY, CDR2 FYNNEI. The CDR3 extends over 13 amino acids. Trimming removed 3 bases at V and 2 bases at J, with 7 bases between. CDR3 nucleotide sequence: TGTGCCAGCAGTGAGTACAGAAACTATGGCTACACCTTC. Residues: CASSEYRNYGYTF.

This clone was picked up a small number of times. This chain links TRBV5-4 with TRBJ2-7; D perhaps matches TRBD2 (6 bases). Trimming stripped 3 bases from V and 2 bases from J, with 12 bases between. Germline V gene data show CDR1 as SGHNT and CDR2 as YYREEE (reference sequence). This CDR3 is 14 amino acids long. Here the CDR3 DNA reads TGTGCCAGCAGCTACCGGGACTTCCCCTACGAGCAGTACTTC. Its protein is CASSYRDFPYEQYF.

The chain joins TRBV27 to TRBJ2-7, with D maybe TRBD1 (6 bases). With 8 bases removed from V and 8 bases from J, the gap between germline ends came to 13 bases. The CDR3 sequence is 11 residues long. The germline gives CDR1 MNHEY, CDR2 SMNVEV (reference sequence). DNA of the CDR3: TGTGCCAGCGCCAGGGGCCCTAAGCAGTACTTC. Its protein product is CASARGPKQYF.

This clone has more than one count but fewer than ten. V usage is TRBV6-5 and J usage is TRBJ2-3; D gene ambiguous. Germline lookup yields CDR1 MNHEY and CDR2 SVGAGI. The CDR3 sequence is 15 residues long. The ends were cut back, 2 bases at V and 0 bases at J, with 9 bases in the middle. CDR3 region: CASSYTYPSTDTQYF. The CDR3 DNA reads TGTGCCAGCAGTTACACATACCCTAGCACAGATACGCAGTATTTT.

The J gene is TRBJ2-1, the V gene TRBV2; possibly TRBD1 or TRBD2 for D (5 bases each). Germline CDR1 SNHLY, CDR2 FYNNEI. With 6 bases removed from V and 12 bases from J, the gap between germline ends came to 30 bases. The CDR3 is made up of 17 amino acids. In DNA, the CDR3 is TGTGCCAGCAGCCAAGGCGGGTGGGACCAGACCACTGAGGGGCAGTTCTTC. This gives the protein CASSQGGWDQTTEGQFF.

The chain combines TRBV5-6 with TRBJ1-1; D gene unclear. The CDR3 extends over 12 amino acids. V was shortened by 4 bases and J by 3 bases, with 7 bases between the two germline ends. CDR1 is SGHDT and CDR2 is YYEEEE in the germline V gene. In DNA form, the CDR3 reads TGTGCCAGCAGCCGGCTTTACACTGAAGCTTTCTTT. It codes for CASSRLYTEAFF.

The genes are TRBV19 and TRBJ2-1; D is undetermined. V shed 3 bases and J shed 7 bases, with 7 bases lying between them. The CDR3 contains 12 residues. The V gene's germline CDR1 is LNHDA and CDR2 SQIVND (reference sequence). DNA for the CDR3: TGTGCCAGTAGTATGGGTGGAAATGAGCAGTTCTTC. It encodes CASSMGGNEQFF.

The gene calls are TRBV6-1 and TRBJ2-2, with unresolved D. Germline CDR1 reads MNHNS; CDR2 reads SASEGT. CDR3 length: 16 residues. The V and J ends lost 1 base and 0 bases respectively, with 9 bases between them. The CDR3 DNA reads as TGTGCCAGCAGTGAAGGGGCAGTCGCGAACACCGGGGAGCTGTTTTTT. Its translation is CASSEGAVANTGELFF.